A selection of T cell receptor beta chains follows, all from one sample in a study of radiotherapy plus CTLA-4 blockade in lung cancer. Here immunoSEQ multiplex PCR was the method, and the copy in TCRdb shows in-frame clones only, minus some. The sample shows about 100,000 clones, roughly four fifths of them seen only once. The input for sequencing was peripheral blood, taken from a patient treated with radiotherapy plus ipilimumab. The receptors stem from a human donor with non-small cell lung cancer who had stable disease on radiotherapy plus ipilimumab. Both conserved end residues are part of each CDR3. D genes are given only for firm matches. Clone size is not always given. Where it is, it says once, few, many or a class for expanded clones.

V: TRBV6-6; size: -; D: -; J: TRBJ1-4; CDR3: CASSPLRGDTNEKLFF; DNA: TGTGCCAGCAGCCCACTCAGGGGTGATACTAATGAAAAACTGTTTTTT
V: TRBV27; size: -; D: -; J: TRBJ2-3; CDR3: CASRDFNTQYF; DNA: TGTGCCAGCAGGGACTTTAATACGCAGTATTTT
V: TRBV27; size: -; D: -; J: TRBJ2-7; CDR3: CASKSRGDRGSYEQYF; DNA: TGTGCCAGCAAATCCCGGGGGGACAGAGGCTCCTACGAGCAGTACTTC
V: TRBV10-1; size: once; D: -; J: TRBJ1-6; CDR3: CASSGSLNSPLHF; DNA: TGCGCCAGCAGTGGATCCCTAAACTCACCCCTCCACTTT
V: TRBV28; size: -; D: TRBD1; J: TRBJ1-2; CDR3: CASSPKRQGAFGYTF; DNA: TGTGCCAGCAGTCCTAAGAGACAGGGGGCTTTTGGCTACACCTTC
V: TRBV9; size: -; D: -; J: TRBJ2-5; CDR3: CASSPPGVQETQYF; DNA: TGTGCCAGCAGCCCCCCAGGGGTCCAAGAGACCCAGTACTTC
V: TRBV6-6; size: -; D: -; J: TRBJ1-1; CDR3: CASRTFTEAFF; DNA: TGTGCCAGCAGAACATTTACGGAAGCTTTCTTT
V: TRBV9; size: -; D: TRBD2; J: TRBJ2-7; CDR3: CASSPRTRFVEQYF; DNA: TGTGCCAGCAGCCCTCGGACTAGATTCGTCGAGCAGTACTTC
V: TRBV28; size: -; D: TRBD1; J: TRBJ2-1; CDR3: CASSFGGTGGNEQFF; DNA: TGTGCCAGCAGTTTCGGGGGGACAGGGGGGAATGAGCAGTTCTTC
V: TRBV6-5; size: -; D: -; J: TRBJ1-6; CDR3: CASSYSARSNSPLHF; DNA: TGTGCCAGCAGTTACTCTGCCAGGTCTAATTCACCCCTCCACTTT